A single sample gave rise to the 5 T cell receptor beta chains below, sequenced in a study of monozygotic twins with inflammatory bowel disease. No DNA is given; TCRdb re-called the 5' RACE reads and lists each CDR3 protein once. The sample's table shows about 170,000 distinct CDR3 sequences. Sequencing was done on a sample of blood. The source of these receptors is a human donor with ulcerative colitis or Crohn's disease, or a healthy co-twin of an affected twin (not recorded which).

The V gene is TRBV11-2, the J gene TRBJ2-7; lacking DNA, the TRBD1 call made by TCRdb goes unchecked. This CDR3 is 13 amino acids long. CDR1 SGHAT and CDR2 FQNNGV come from the germline V gene. CDR3 sequence: CASSFLGANEQYF.

The chain uses TRBV19 and TRBJ2-7. This CDR3 contains 14 residues. CDR1 is LNHDA and CDR2 is SQIVND in the germline V gene (reference sequence). The CDR3 loop is CASSIDGVSYEQYF.

The chain is built from TRBV29-1 and TRBJ2-2; TCRdb gives TRBD2 as the D gene, but with no DNA this cannot be confirmed. CDR1 is SQVTM and CDR2 is ANQGSEA in the germline V gene. CDR3 length equals 19 residues. The CDR3 region is CSVEDPLGLAGGNTGELFF.

The J gene is TRBJ2-3, the V gene TRBV30; the D gene TCRdb calls, TRBD2, cannot be checked with no DNA. CDR1 is GTSNPN, CDR2 SVGIG, per germline (reference sequence). This CDR3 has 13 residues. CDR3 in amino acids: CAWSLLAGDTQYF.

This sequence joins TRBV7-9 and TRBJ1-5; as DNA is missing, the TRBD1 call by TCRdb cannot be tested. The CDR3 loop spans 15 amino acids. The germline CDR1 and CDR2 sequences are SEHNR and FQNEAQ (reference sequence). CDR3 sequence: CASSKGQGAVQPQHF.